This is a list of T cell receptor beta chains from one sample in a study of cytomegalovirus exposure and HLA in healthy donors. Clones were sequenced by immunoSEQ multiplex PCR, and TCRdb holds only the in-frame ones, with some missing. The table lists around 120,000 clones, 55% to 75% of them singletons. Sequenced material: PBMCs. The receptors come from a human donor in good health. The CDR3 runs from the conserved cysteine through the conserved F or W.

J: TRBJ2-5; V: TRBV11-1; CDR3: CASGGRTEETQYF
J: TRBJ1-1; V: TRBV6-5; CDR3: CASSELEVWTEAFF
J: TRBJ2-5; V: TRBV7-2; CDR3: CASSLYGGKDGTQYF
J: TRBJ2-2; V: TRBV5-1; CDR3: CASSTGLAMGTGELFF
J: TRBJ1-3; V: TRBV5-1; CDR3: CASSLSGSSGNTIYF
J: TRBJ2-1; V: TRBV11-3; CDR3: CASSPRTGDYNEQFF
J: TRBJ1-4; V: TRBV6-5; CDR3: CASSYSQGRKLFF
J: TRBJ1-3; V: TRBV6-5; CDR3: CASSYSRNGNTIYF
J: TRBJ1-5; V: TRBV2; CDR3: CASRALGEVQPQHF
J: TRBJ2-1; V: TRBV5-1; CDR3: CASSFGAGSYNEQFF
J: TRBJ1-2; V: TRBV5-1; CDR3: CASSGDLYGYTF
J: TRBJ2-3; V: TRBV2; CDR3: CASSEWDREKSTDTQYF